Listed below are T cell receptor beta chains from one sample, sequenced in a study of T cell responses to AZD1222 COVID-19 vaccine. TCRdb's table, derived via immunoSEQ multiplex PCR, lists solely in-frame clones and lacks some. The data hold 90,000 to 110,000 clones, with over 80% observed a single time. The specimen comprised peripheral blood, sampled on day 0 of AZD1222 vaccination. These receptors came from an adult in good health. The CDR3 runs from the conserved cysteine through the conserved F or W. The D gene is left open where the match is weak. A row's size may be missing; if present it is once, few, many or a size class.

TRBJ2-2 TRBV2 - - CASSEAPPGVGELFF TGTGCCAGCAGTGAAGCGCCACCTGGAGTCGGGGAGCTGTTTTTT
TRBJ2-1 TRBV2 - - CASVGGLDEQFF TGTGCCAGCGTGGGGGGGCTGGATGAGCAGTTCTTC
TRBJ1-6 TRBV5-1 - - CASSWRENSPLHF TGCGCCAGCAGCTGGCGGGAGAATTCACCCCTCCACTTT
TRBJ2-7 TRBV6-5 - - CASGAGTLNYEQYF TGTGCCAGCGGCGCAGGGACCTTGAACTACGAGCAGTACTTC
TRBJ2-5 TRBV27 - - CASSWTYQETQYF TGTGCCAGCAGCTGGACGTACCAAGAGACCCAGTACTTC
TRBJ2-1 TRBV6-4 - TRBD1 CASKPGQGYNEQFF TGTGCCAGCAAGCCGGGACAGGGATACAATGAGCAGTTCTTC
TRBJ2-2 TRBV30 once - CAWSFGVARELFF TGTGCCTGGAGTTTTGGGGTCGCTCGGGAGCTGTTTTTT
TRBJ2-1 TRBV10-1 - - CASSTTGITYNEQFF TGCGCCAGCAGTACCACAGGGATAACCTACAATGAGCAGTTCTTC
TRBJ1-2 TRBV28 - - CASSSDRYGYTF TGTGCCAGCAGTTCTGACAGATATGGCTACACCTTC
TRBJ1-1 TRBV7-9 - - CASSLAPLMGTEAFF TGTGCCAGCAGCTTAGCGCCGCTCATGGGCACTGAAGCTTTCTTT
TRBJ1-1 TRBV2 - - CASSAGRMNTEAFF TGTGCCAGCAGTGCGGGACGGATGAACACTGAAGCTTTCTTT
TRBJ2-7 TRBV7-9 - TRBD2 CASSPTAGTSGVREQYF TGTGCCAGCAGCCCAACAGCCGGGACTAGCGGAGTCCGCGAGCAGTACTTC
TRBJ1-1 TRBV19 - - CASSTRRVGLNTEAFF TGTGCCAGTAGTACGCGCAGGGTCGGACTGAACACTGAAGCTTTCTTT
TRBJ1-3 TRBV7-8 - - CASSLPRAAGNTIYF TGTGCCAGCAGCCTTCCTCGGGCGGCTGGAAACACCATATATTTT
TRBJ2-1 TRBV3-1/TRBV3-2 - TRBD2 CASSPPGLAFGGEQFF TGTGCCAGCAGCCCCCCCGGACTAGCCTTCGGAGGTGAGCAGTTCTTC
TRBJ1-2 TRBV12-3/TRBV12-4 once - CASRNDGGGYTF TGTGCCAGCCGAAATGACGGGGGCGGCTACACCTTC
TRBJ2-7 TRBV5-1 - - CASSRDRVGEQYF TGCGCCAGCAGCAGGGACCGGGTAGGCGAGCAGTACTTC